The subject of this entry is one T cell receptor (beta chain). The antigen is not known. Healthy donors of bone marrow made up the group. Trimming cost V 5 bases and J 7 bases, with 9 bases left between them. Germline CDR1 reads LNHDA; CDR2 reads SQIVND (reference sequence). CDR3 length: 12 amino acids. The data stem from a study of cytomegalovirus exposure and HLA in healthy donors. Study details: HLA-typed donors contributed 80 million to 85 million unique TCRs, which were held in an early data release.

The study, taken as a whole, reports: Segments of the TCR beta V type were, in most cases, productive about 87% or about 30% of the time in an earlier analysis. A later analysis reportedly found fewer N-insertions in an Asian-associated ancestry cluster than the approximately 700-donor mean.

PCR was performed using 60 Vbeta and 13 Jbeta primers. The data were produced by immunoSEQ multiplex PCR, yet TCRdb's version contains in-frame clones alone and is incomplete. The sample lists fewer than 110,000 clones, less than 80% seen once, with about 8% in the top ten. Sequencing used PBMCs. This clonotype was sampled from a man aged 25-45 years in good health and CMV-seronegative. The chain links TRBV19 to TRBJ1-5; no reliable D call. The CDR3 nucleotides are TGTGCCAGTAGTTCGGCGCGGCAGCCCCAGCATTTT. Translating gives CASSSARQPQHF.